This T cell receptor (beta chain) was retrieved from a study of control samples from healthy donors and cancer patients. The table came from immunoSEQ multiplex PCR; TCRdb's copy has only in-frame clones and leaves some out. The repertoire includes over 8,000 clones, roughly 91% of them detected once, and roughly 20% sits in the top ten. Trimming stripped 5 bases from V and 4 bases from J, with 18 bases between. Per germline, CDR1 MNHEY and CDR2 SMNVEV (reference sequence). This CDR3 spans 17 amino acids. This sequence joins TRBV27 and TRBJ1-6, with D possibly matching TRBD1 (6 bases). The sequenced sample was PBMCs. The TCR sequence derives from a man between 60 and 75 years old with colorectal cancer. The DNA for the CDR3 is TGTGCCAGCAGTCCAGGGACACTCCGGAGGTATAATTCACCCCTCCACTTT. Amino acid sequence: CASSPGTLRRYNSPLHF.